This is a list of T cell receptor beta chains from one sample in a study of cytomegalovirus exposure and HLA in healthy donors. Some clones are missing from TCRdb's copy, which holds only in-frame ones; the method was immunoSEQ multiplex PCR. Among over 150,000 clones listed, 65% to 80% were seen once. The sample consisted of PBMCs. These TCRs come from a woman in her forties in good health and CMV-seropositive. The CDR3 runs from the conserved cysteine through the conserved F or W. The D gene is left open where the match is weak. Clone size appears in some rows only: once, few, many, or a class for an expanded clone.

v_call: TRBV18
d_call: .
j_call: TRBJ1-1
clone_size: .
cdr3_aa: CASSQGQHTEAFF
cdr3_nt: TGTGCCAGCTCACAAGGACAGCACACTGAAGCTTTCTTT

v_call: TRBV5-1
d_call: TRBD2
j_call: TRBJ2-5
clone_size: .
cdr3_aa: CASSLGAGGPEEQYF
cdr3_nt: TGCGCCAGCAGCTTGGGGGCGGGAGGGCCGGAAGAGCAGTACTTC

v_call: TRBV21-1
d_call: .
j_call: TRBJ2-7
clone_size: .
cdr3_aa: CASTFSGTKRYF
cdr3_nt: TGTGCCAGCACCTTTTCCGGGACTAAGAGGTACTTC

v_call: TRBV13
d_call: TRBD2
j_call: TRBJ2-7
clone_size: .
cdr3_aa: CASSMGLAATYEQYF
cdr3_nt: TGTGCCAGCAGCATGGGACTAGCGGCAACCTACGAGCAGTACTTC

v_call: TRBV5-1
d_call: .
j_call: TRBJ1-1
clone_size: .
cdr3_aa: CASTGKVPNTEAFF
cdr3_nt: TGCGCCAGCACAGGGAAGGTCCCGAACACTGAAGCTTTCTTT

v_call: TRBV6-5
d_call: .
j_call: TRBJ1-1
clone_size: .
cdr3_aa: CASSYSWSQGDAFF
cdr3_nt: TGTGCCAGCAGTTACTCGTGGTCACAGGGAGACGCTTTCTTT

v_call: TRBV6-5
d_call: .
j_call: TRBJ1-2
clone_size: once
cdr3_aa: CASSYGKKNYGYTF
cdr3_nt: TGTGCCAGCAGTTACGGCAAGAAAAACTATGGCTACACCTTC

v_call: TRBV10-3
d_call: TRBD1
j_call: TRBJ1-3
clone_size: .
cdr3_aa: CAISEFLTGSGNTIYF
cdr3_nt: TGTGCCATCAGTGAATTCCTGACAGGGTCGGGAAACACCATATATTTT

v_call: TRBV5-4
d_call: .
j_call: TRBJ2-7
clone_size: .
cdr3_aa: CASSLGSRASYEQYF
cdr3_nt: TGTGCCAGCAGCTTGGGGTCCAGGGCCTCCTACGAGCAGTACTTC

v_call: TRBV7-2
d_call: .
j_call: TRBJ2-5
clone_size: .
cdr3_aa: CASNIGSSISTQYF
cdr3_nt: TGTGCCAGCAACATCGGGTCGTCCATTTCGACCCAGTACTTC

v_call: TRBV27
d_call: TRBD1
j_call: TRBJ2-1
clone_size: .
cdr3_aa: CASEGVDRVNEQFF
cdr3_nt: TGTGCCAGCGAGGGGGTGGACAGGGTCAATGAGCAGTTCTTC

v_call: TRBV10-1
d_call: .
j_call: TRBJ2-1
clone_size: .
cdr3_aa: CASSESSGSNEQFF
cdr3_nt: TGCGCCAGCAGTGAGTCCTCGGGGAGCAATGAGCAGTTCTTC

v_call: TRBV9
d_call: .
j_call: TRBJ2-2
clone_size: .
cdr3_aa: CASSVGGSNTGELFF
cdr3_nt: TGTGCCAGCAGCGTTGGGGGCTCGAACACCGGGGAGCTGTTTTTT

v_call: TRBV6-5
d_call: TRBD1
j_call: TRBJ1-5
clone_size: .
cdr3_aa: CASSKDRGNQPQHF
cdr3_nt: TGTGCCAGCAGCAAAGACAGGGGCAATCAGCCCCAGCATTTT

v_call: TRBV4-1
d_call: TRBD1
j_call: TRBJ1-2
clone_size: .
cdr3_aa: CASSQGERGLYGYTF
cdr3_nt: TGCGCCAGCAGCCAAGGAGAGAGGGGGCTCTACGGCTACACCTTC

v_call: TRBV9
d_call: .
j_call: TRBJ1-1
clone_size: .
cdr3_aa: CASSRLSSGTEAFF
cdr3_nt: TGTGCCAGCAGTCGCCTCAGCTCGGGGACTGAAGCTTTCTTT

v_call: TRBV5-4
d_call: .
j_call: TRBJ2-2
clone_size: .
cdr3_aa: CASSFTGRELFF
cdr3_nt: TGTGCCAGCAGCTTTACAGGGAGGGAGTTGTTTTTT

v_call: TRBV30
d_call: .
j_call: TRBJ1-4
clone_size: .
cdr3_aa: CAWSTPGGATNEKLFF
cdr3_nt: TGTGCCTGGAGTACCCCCGGGGGGGCAACTAATGAAAAACTGTTTTTT

v_call: TRBV25-1
d_call: .
j_call: TRBJ2-7
clone_size: .
cdr3_aa: CASSPPLRGGEQYF
cdr3_nt: TGTGCCAGCAGTCCCCCGTTAAGGGGGGGCGAGCAGTACTTC

v_call: TRBV7-2
d_call: .
j_call: TRBJ2-1
clone_size: .
cdr3_aa: CASSGSGSLYNEQFF
cdr3_nt: TGTGCCAGCAGCGGGAGTGGCAGCCTGTACAATGAGCAGTTCTTC

v_call: TRBV5-6
d_call: TRBD1
j_call: TRBJ1-2
clone_size: .
cdr3_aa: CASSLIGQGDYGYTF
cdr3_nt: TGTGCCAGCAGCTTGATCGGACAGGGGGACTATGGCTACACCTTC

v_call: TRBV6-6
d_call: .
j_call: TRBJ2-3
clone_size: .
cdr3_aa: CASSYPTEDTQYF
cdr3_nt: TGTGCCAGCAGTTACCCGACTGAAGATACGCAGTATTTT

v_call: TRBV6-5
d_call: TRBD1
j_call: TRBJ2-5
clone_size: .
cdr3_aa: CASSLSGGRETQYF
cdr3_nt: TGTGCCAGCAGTCTATCAGGGGGCAGGGAGACCCAGTACTTC

v_call: TRBV7-2
d_call: TRBD2
j_call: TRBJ2-2
clone_size: .
cdr3_aa: CASSRRSLGSGAGELFF
cdr3_nt: TGTGCCAGCAGCAGACGTAGTCTCGGGAGCGGGGCCGGGGAGCTGTTTTTT

v_call: TRBV6-4
d_call: .
j_call: TRBJ2-3
clone_size: .
cdr3_aa: CASSDPNTDTQYF
cdr3_nt: TGTGCCAGCAGTGACCCAAACACGGATACGCAGTATTTT

v_call: TRBV6-5
d_call: .
j_call: TRBJ1-5
clone_size: .
cdr3_aa: CASSYSGLPPQPQHF
cdr3_nt: TGTGCCAGCAGTTACTCGGGGCTTCCCCCACAGCCCCAGCATTTT

v_call: TRBV6-5
d_call: TRBD1
j_call: TRBJ2-7
clone_size: .
cdr3_aa: CASTLTGILDEQYF
cdr3_nt: TGTGCCAGCACCTTGACAGGGATTTTGGACGAGCAGTACTTC

v_call: TRBV6-1
d_call: TRBD1
j_call: TRBJ1-4
clone_size: .
cdr3_aa: CASSGPGQGKEKLFF
cdr3_nt: TGTGCCAGCAGTGGCCCGGGACAGGGGAAAGAAAAACTGTTTTTT

v_call: TRBV30
d_call: TRBD2
j_call: TRBJ2-1
clone_size: .
cdr3_aa: CAWTKLAGGSYNEQFF
cdr3_nt: TGTGCCTGGACCAAACTAGCGGGTGGCTCCTACAATGAGCAGTTCTTC

v_call: TRBV19
d_call: .
j_call: TRBJ2-1
clone_size: .
cdr3_aa: CASGESSYNEQFF
cdr3_nt: TGTGCCAGCGGGGAGAGCTCCTACAATGAGCAGTTCTTC

v_call: TRBV30
d_call: TRBD2
j_call: TRBJ2-3
clone_size: .
cdr3_aa: CACSLAAAGTDTQYF
cdr3_nt: TGTGCCTGTTCCCTGGCAGCAGCGGGAACAGATACGCAGTATTTT

v_call: TRBV7-6
d_call: TRBD1
j_call: TRBJ2-7
clone_size: once
cdr3_aa: CASSSTQGARINEQYF
cdr3_nt: TGTGCCAGCAGCTCGACCCAGGGGGCTAGGATAAACGAGCAGTACTTC

v_call: TRBV5-6
d_call: .
j_call: TRBJ2-7
clone_size: .
cdr3_aa: CASSLGVYEQYF
cdr3_nt: TGTGCCAGCAGCTTGGGCGTCTACGAGCAGTACTTC

v_call: TRBV29-1
d_call: TRBD1
j_call: TRBJ1-5
clone_size: few
cdr3_aa: CSVADRVDQPQHF
cdr3_nt: TGCAGCGTCGCGGACAGGGTCGATCAGCCCCAGCATTTT

v_call: TRBV19
d_call: TRBD1
j_call: TRBJ1-1
clone_size: .
cdr3_aa: CASRTGAKNTEAFF
cdr3_nt: TGTGCCAGTAGAACAGGGGCAAAGAACACTGAAGCTTTCTTT

v_call: TRBV11-3
d_call: TRBD2
j_call: TRBJ2-5
clone_size: .
cdr3_aa: CASSLVVGAGVQETQYF
cdr3_nt: TGTGCCAGCAGCTTAGTTGTCGGAGCGGGGGTCCAAGAGACCCAGTACTTC

v_call: TRBV7-2
d_call: .
j_call: TRBJ1-1
clone_size: .
cdr3_aa: CASSLNRVVNTEAFF
cdr3_nt: TGTGCCAGCAGCTTGAACAGGGTGGTGAACACTGAAGCTTTCTTT

v_call: TRBV29-1
d_call: TRBD2
j_call: TRBJ2-3
clone_size: few
cdr3_aa: CSVSGGELTDTQYF
cdr3_nt: TGCAGCGTTAGCGGGGGAGAACTCACAGATACGCAGTATTTT

v_call: TRBV29-1
d_call: .
j_call: TRBJ2-3
clone_size: .
cdr3_aa: CSVKGVFTDTQYF
cdr3_nt: TGCAGCGTTAAGGGGGTTTTTACAGATACGCAGTATTTT

v_call: TRBV7-9
d_call: .
j_call: TRBJ1-6
clone_size: few
cdr3_aa: CASSLDSDNSPLHF
cdr3_nt: TGTGCCAGCAGCCTGGACAGCGATAATTCACCCCTCCACTTT

v_call: TRBV11-3
d_call: .
j_call: TRBJ1-1
clone_size: .
cdr3_aa: CASSKERSGTEAFF
cdr3_nt: TGTGCCAGCAGCAAAGAGAGGTCTGGCACTGAAGCTTTCTTT